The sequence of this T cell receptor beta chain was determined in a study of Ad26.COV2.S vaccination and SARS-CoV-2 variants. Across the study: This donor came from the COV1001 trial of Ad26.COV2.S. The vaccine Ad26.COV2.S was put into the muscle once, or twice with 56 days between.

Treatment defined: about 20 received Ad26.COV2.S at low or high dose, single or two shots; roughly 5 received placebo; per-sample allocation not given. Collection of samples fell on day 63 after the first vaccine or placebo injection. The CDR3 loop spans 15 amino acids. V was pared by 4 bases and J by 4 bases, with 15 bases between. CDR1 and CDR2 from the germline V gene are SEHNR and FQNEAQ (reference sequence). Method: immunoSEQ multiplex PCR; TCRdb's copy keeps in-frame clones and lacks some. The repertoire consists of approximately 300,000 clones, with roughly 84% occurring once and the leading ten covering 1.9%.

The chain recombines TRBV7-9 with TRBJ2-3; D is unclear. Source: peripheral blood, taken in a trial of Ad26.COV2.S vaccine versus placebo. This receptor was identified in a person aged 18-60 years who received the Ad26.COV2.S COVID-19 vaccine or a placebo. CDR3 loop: CASSSRVPSADTQYF. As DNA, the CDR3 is TGTGCCAGCAGCTCCCGGGTCCCGTCAGCAGATACGCAGTATTTT.